Listed here is a single T cell receptor (beta chain). These data are taken from a study of long-term antiretroviral therapy in people with HIV. Samples were assayed with immunoSEQ v3.0 at survey level. Only in-frame clones appear in the TCRdb table, and some are missing; sequencing was by immunoSEQ multiplex PCR. The data contain roughly 32,000 clones, 85% of them seen just once; the ten biggest clones take up roughly 4%. The CDR3 extends over 14 amino acids. CDR1 and CDR2 (germline): LNHDA, SQIVND (reference sequence). The V and J ends lost 10 bases and 2 bases respectively, with 15 bases between them.

The V call is TRBV19, the J call TRBJ1-5; the D is unclear. Material: unsorted PBMCs, obtained approximately 3.3 years after starting antiretroviral therapy. The TCR sequence derives from a man younger than 35 with HIV. The CDR3 bases are TGTGCCACTACCAGCGGGCAGGGCAATCAGCCCCAGCATTTT. Its translation is CATTSGQGNQPQHF.